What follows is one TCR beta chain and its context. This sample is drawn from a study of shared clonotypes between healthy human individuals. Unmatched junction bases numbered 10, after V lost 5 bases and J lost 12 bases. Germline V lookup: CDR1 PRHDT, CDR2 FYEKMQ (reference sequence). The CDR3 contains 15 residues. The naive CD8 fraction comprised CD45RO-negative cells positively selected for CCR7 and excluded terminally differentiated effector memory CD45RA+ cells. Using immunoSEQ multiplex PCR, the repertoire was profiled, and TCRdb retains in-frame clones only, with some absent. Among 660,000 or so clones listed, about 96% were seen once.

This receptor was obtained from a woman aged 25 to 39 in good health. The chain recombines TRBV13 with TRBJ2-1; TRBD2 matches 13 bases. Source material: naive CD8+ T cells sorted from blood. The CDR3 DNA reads TGTGCCAGCAGCGCCCCGGGACTAGCGGGAAGCTTGCAGTTCTTC. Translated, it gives CASSAPGLAGSLQFF. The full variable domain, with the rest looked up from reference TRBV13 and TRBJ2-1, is AAGVIQSPRHLIKEKRETATLKCYPIPRHDTVYWYQQGPGQDPQFLISFYEKMQSDKGSIPDRFSAQQFSDYHSELNMSSLELGDSALYFCASSAPGLAGSLQFFGPGTRLTVL.